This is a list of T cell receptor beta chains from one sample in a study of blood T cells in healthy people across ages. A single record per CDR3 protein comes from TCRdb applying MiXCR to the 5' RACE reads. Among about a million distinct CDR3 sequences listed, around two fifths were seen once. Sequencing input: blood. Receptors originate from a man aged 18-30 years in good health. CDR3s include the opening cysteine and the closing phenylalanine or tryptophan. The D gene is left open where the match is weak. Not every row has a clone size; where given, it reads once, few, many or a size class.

TGTGCCAGCAGCTTAGCGTTAGCCCTCAGGGGTTCACCCCTCCACTTT | CASSLALALRGSPLHF | TRBJ1-6 | - | - | TRBV7-2
TGTGCCAGCCAAATGTCCCCAAACAATGAGCAGTACTTC | CASQMSPNNEQYF | TRBJ2-5 | - | - | TRBV6-2/TRBV6-3
TGTGCCAGCAGCTTAGGGCCCGGGCAGCGGGAAAACATTCAGTACTTC | CASSLGPGQRENIQYF | TRBJ2-4 | - | few | TRBV7-9
TGTGCCAGCAGTTTTCAGGGAGCGGGCGGCTACACCTTC | CASSFQGAGGYTF | TRBJ1-2 | - | - | TRBV12-3/TRBV12-4
TGTGCCAGCAGTTTGGGGCTTAGCACAGATACGCAGTATTTT | CASSLGLSTDTQYF | TRBJ2-3 | - | many | TRBV5-1
TGTGCCAGCAGTTACTCGATTACAGGACTAGCATCAGATACGCAGTATTTT | CASSYSITGLASDTQYF | TRBJ2-3 | TRBD2 | few | TRBV6-2/TRBV6-3
TGTGCCAGCAGCTTAGCGGCGCTCCACACAGATACGCAGTATTTT | CASSLAALHTDTQYF | TRBJ2-3 | - | - | TRBV7-2
TGTGCCAGCAGGGGACTACAGGGGATAAACTATGGCTACACCTTC | CASRGLQGINYGYTF | TRBJ1-2 | TRBD1 | - | TRBV2
TGCAGTGCTTCCGGGACAGGGTCTTACAATGAGCAGTTCTTC | CSASGTGSYNEQFF | TRBJ2-1 | TRBD1 | many | TRBV20-1
TGTGCCAGCAGTCTCTCTAACAGGGGATATGGTGAAAAACTGTTTTTT | CASSLSNRGYGEKLFF | TRBJ1-4 | TRBD1 | once | TRBV6-5
TGTGCCAGCAGTCGGGGGGAGGGCGACACTGAAGCTTTCTTT | CASSRGEGDTEAFF | TRBJ1-1 | - | few | TRBV4-2
TGTGCCAGCAGTGCCCTGCGGGGGGGTTTAGATACGCAGTATTTT | CASSALRGGLDTQYF | TRBJ2-3 | TRBD2 | - | TRBV27
TGCGCCAGCAGCCAAGCTCAGGGGGCAAGCGAGCAGTACTTC | CASSQAQGASEQYF | TRBJ2-7 | TRBD1 | few | TRBV4-3
TGCGCCAGCAGCCAAGATTTTCCAGCGGGGACCTACAATGAGCAGTTCTTC | CASSQDFPAGTYNEQFF | TRBJ2-1 | TRBD2 | few | TRBV4-3
TGTGCCAGCAGTTTACCCGTTTATTTGATGGGCAATGAGCAGTTCTTC | CASSLPVYLMGNEQFF | TRBJ2-1 | - | few | TRBV12-3/TRBV12-4
TGTGCCAGCAGTCGCGATGCCAGGGGAGGGACTGAAGCTTTCTTT | CASSRDARGGTEAFF | TRBJ1-1 | - | - | TRBV7-2